The rows below give T cell receptor beta chains drawn from one sample of a study of T-cell memory formation after mild COVID-19. From the 5' RACE reads, TCRdb called clonotypes with MiXCR, one entry per CDR3 protein. The sample yields more than 120,000 distinct CDR3 sequences, 6% to 7% seen once. Sequenced material: PBMCs or a T cell subset sorted from them (not recorded which). Receptors were obtained from an adult woman who had mild COVID-19 (a few samples of this study predate the infection). Cell type and time point are not known. Each CDR3 is given with its conserved first and last residue. The order of the fields is D gene, J gene, V gene, clone size, CDR3 DNA, CDR3 protein. D genes are given only for firm matches. Clone size is given for some rows only: seen once, a few or many times, or a class if the clone is expanded.

d_call: TRBD2; j_call: TRBJ2-5; v_call: TRBV7-9; clone_size: NA; cdr3_nt: TGTGCCAGCACCCTGTCCTCGGGACTAGCGGGGGAGACCCAGTACTTC; cdr3_aa: CASTLSSGLAGETQYF
d_call: NA; j_call: TRBJ2-3; v_call: TRBV12-3/TRBV12-4; clone_size: NA; cdr3_nt: TGTGCCAGCAGTTGGCTTAGCACAGATACGCAGTATTTT; cdr3_aa: CASSWLSTDTQYF
d_call: NA; j_call: TRBJ1-6; v_call: TRBV6-5; clone_size: many; cdr3_nt: TGTGCCAGCAGTTTGCGGCGGATGGCGGCCCTCCACTTT; cdr3_aa: CASSLRRMAALHF
d_call: TRBD2; j_call: TRBJ2-5; v_call: TRBV30; clone_size: many; cdr3_nt: TGTGCCTGGAACTCCCTAGCGGGGACCGGGACCCAGTACTTC; cdr3_aa: CAWNSLAGTGTQYF
d_call: NA; j_call: TRBJ1-2; v_call: TRBV5-6; clone_size: few; cdr3_nt: TGTGCCAGCAGGTTTACCCGGGGTGGCTACACCTTC; cdr3_aa: CASRFTRGGYTF
d_call: TRBD1; j_call: TRBJ1-2; v_call: TRBV25-1; clone_size: many; cdr3_nt: TGTGCCAGCAGTGAATGGACAGGGGGCACGAGCTACACCTTC; cdr3_aa: CASSEWTGGTSYTF
d_call: NA; j_call: TRBJ2-2; v_call: TRBV7-3; clone_size: many; cdr3_nt: TGTGCCAGCAGCTTCACCCTGAACACCGGGGAGCTGTTTTTT; cdr3_aa: CASSFTLNTGELFF
d_call: NA; j_call: TRBJ2-7; v_call: TRBV6-2/TRBV6-3; clone_size: NA; cdr3_nt: TGTGCCAGCAGACCTACAGGGTTGGCCTCCTACGAGCAGTACTTC; cdr3_aa: CASRPTGLASYEQYF
d_call: NA; j_call: TRBJ2-1; v_call: TRBV5-1; clone_size: many; cdr3_nt: TGCGCCAGCAGCTTGGCCGGGGCTGAGCAGTTCTTC; cdr3_aa: CASSLAGAEQFF
d_call: NA; j_call: TRBJ1-1; v_call: TRBV2; clone_size: NA; cdr3_nt: TGTGCCAGCAGTGAAGAGCAAACCCCGAACACTGAAGCTTTCTTT; cdr3_aa: CASSEEQTPNTEAFF